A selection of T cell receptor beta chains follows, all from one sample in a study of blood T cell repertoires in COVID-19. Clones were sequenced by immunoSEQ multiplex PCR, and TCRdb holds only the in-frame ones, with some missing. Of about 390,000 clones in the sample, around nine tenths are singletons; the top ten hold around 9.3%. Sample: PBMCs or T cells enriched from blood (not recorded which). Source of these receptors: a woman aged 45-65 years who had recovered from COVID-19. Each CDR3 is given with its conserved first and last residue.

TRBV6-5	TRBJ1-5	CASRGHVNQPQHF
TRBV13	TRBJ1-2	CASSQRGSYGYTF
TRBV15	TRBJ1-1	CATSSRQRAKPEAWTEAFF
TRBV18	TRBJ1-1	CASSPLTGRAEAFF
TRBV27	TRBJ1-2	CASSFSATLRANYGYTF
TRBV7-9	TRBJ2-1	CASSFAGQVSGEQFF
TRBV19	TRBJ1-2	CASSPGLNYGYTF
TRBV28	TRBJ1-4	CASTTSNEKLFF
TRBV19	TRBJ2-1	CASSTRGGGPYNEQFF
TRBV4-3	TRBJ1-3	CASSQDLSPNTIYF
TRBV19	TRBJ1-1	CASTNLFREAFF
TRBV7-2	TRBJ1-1	CASSLAALVDEAFF
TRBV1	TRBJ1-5	CTSSQGSEACGTGTSGNQPQHF
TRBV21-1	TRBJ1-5	CASSKAKQGWPQPQHF
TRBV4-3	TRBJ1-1	CASSQDLRGQSFF
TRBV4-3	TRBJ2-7	CASSQERELGEQYF
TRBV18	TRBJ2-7	CASSPPPPEPNEQYF
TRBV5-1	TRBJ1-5	CASSLTGTGVQPQHF
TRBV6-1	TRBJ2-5	CASSEYQGRTQYF
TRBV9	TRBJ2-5	CASSPQGLAFETQYF
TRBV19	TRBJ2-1	CASTHLGSGGIDEQFF
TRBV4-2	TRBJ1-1	CASSQAPGGMNTEAFF
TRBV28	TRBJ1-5	CASSLTGGGNQPQHF
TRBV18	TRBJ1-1	CASSPLSHGTGTGGNTEAFF
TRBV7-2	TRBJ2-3	CASNEAGDTQYF
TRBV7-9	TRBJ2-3	CASSLGSGGLLLTDTQYF
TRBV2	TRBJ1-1	CASIFRTGGTEAFF
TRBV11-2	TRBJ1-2	CASNLQGGYTF
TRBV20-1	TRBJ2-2	CSASPPGGTNTGELFF